This entry is about one TCR beta chain. Its target antigen remains unknown. The CDR3 goes from the cysteine to the phenylalanine over 11 residues. Kept here is only the CDR3 DNA, which spans 33 bases and is read in frame from base 1. V loses 6 bases, J loses 11 bases, and the germline ends lie 15 bases apart. CDR1 and CDR2, per the germline V gene (reference sequence), are DFQATT and SNEGSKA. The data belong to a study of cytomegalovirus exposure and HLA in healthy donors (dated by TCRdb to 2017 to 2019). Some background on the complete study: An earlier analysis of several hundred of the donors reported approximately 300 Gb of sequence data and approximately 120 million unique TCR beta sequences obtained from roughly 170 million T cells. Roughly 300 gigabases of sequencing data and 70 million to 100 million unique TCR sequences made up an early release that covered approximately 650 HLA-typed donors. The genetic ancestry cluster associated with self-reported Caucasian donors included 81% of the approximately 400 genotyped donors. The study was designed to test whether signatures of past pathogen exposure could be identified by cataloging public T cell receptors. The study profiled the T cell repertoires of 666 subjects by immunosequencing and related them to cytomegalovirus serostatus. In addition to the first cohort of roughly 670 subjects, a separate validation cohort of 120 different subjects was used. High-throughput TCR immunosequencing, statistical association of individual TCRs with disease status, and machine learning were combined to predict cytomegalovirus infection status. In a later analysis, previously published TCR beta repertoires from fewer than 750 donors were re-analyzed and high-resolution HLA genotyping was added so that TCR occurrence patterns could be studied. Rather than using new phenotypic data, the later analysis identified candidate immune exposures from TCR beta sequences and from how often those sequences occurred across donors. An earlier analysis of approximately 500 of the donors applied high-throughput TCR beta sequencing to assess whether each TCR beta V gene segment acted as functional or pseudogenic. Donor age, sex, ethnicity and CMV serostatus were collected together with the repertoire data. A later genetic analysis used genome-wide SNP genotypes for about 60% of the roughly 700 donors, treating that subset as a discovery cohort. Every discovery cohort repertoire had been produced on one sequencing platform. Class I and class II HLA loci were covered by the typing at four-digit resolution. Typing coverage varied by locus: roughly 620-640 donors for A, B, C, DRB1 and DQB1; more than 500 for DQA1; more than 600 for DPA1; fewer than 480 for DPB1. Because of strong linkage in the cohort, a few DR-DQ haplotypes were treated as single units for association and clustering. Across under 500 genotyped donors of the cohort, an average of roughly 200,000 unique TCR beta nucleotide sequences per donor were sequenced, and about a sixth of those sequences were non-productive. Summary of the overall study and its limitations: The classifier was reported to diagnose cytomegalovirus status with high specificity and sensitivity in both the original cohort and the validation cohort. A later analysis associated 16,951 TCR beta sequences with specific HLA alleles at a false discovery rate of 0.05. A later analysis found that TCR association rates varied across HLA loci, with DRB1 alleles showing the most associated TCRs and HLA-C alleles the fewest. Compared with the roughly 600-donor mean, donors in an Asian-associated ancestry cluster had fewer N-insertions in productive TCRs, according to a later genetic analysis. Because HLA typing was unavailable for some donors at each locus, only the typed subset was used in association tests. The cohort was sequenced for TCR beta chains only, and without alpha or paired-chain data the features that could be detected were limited. The authors suggested that the approach could potentially be extended to other disease states and immunological phenotypes. An association between a missense DCLRE1C variant and V-gene and J-gene trimming of TCR beta chains was found in a later genetic analysis and replicated in an independent cohort. A further reported finding was that TCR beta sequences accurately predicted the HLA-A and HLA-B alleles for most subjects in the first cohort. Assigning TCR associations to individual alleles was difficult when HLA alleles, especially DR and DQ, strongly co-occurred. Compared with equally common non-associated chains, HLA-associated TCR beta chains in a later analysis were more clonally expanded and had lower generation probabilities. In a later analysis, several top co-occurrence clusters were reported to appear linked to parvovirus B19, influenza, CMV and Epstein-Barr virus. Broadly in line with IMGT annotations, most TCR beta V segments showed up in productive rearrangements about 87% or about 30% of the time in an earlier analysis of a few hundred of the donors. Presence/absence analyses assumed roughly uniform sequencing depth across donors, an assumption that may not hold. For the cohort, immune exposure information was limited to CMV serostatus. According to a later analysis, most CMV-associated TCR beta chains appeared to be HLA-restricted, and the HLA associations seemed to be driven largely by CMV exposure. In vitro tests confirmed that a few of the cytomegalovirus-associated TCR beta chains recognize cytomegalovirus antigens. The 87-base-pair reads could not distinguish some IMGT-functional V segments, including TRBV6-2 and TRBV6-3, so those segments were excluded. Linkage disequilibrium might explain the correlated functional status among segregating V segments, but an unknown experimental factor could not be ruled out. A cluster of highly shared sequence variants was judged likely to be a technical artifact of the sequencing pipeline. Across donors, most TCR sequences were observed very rarely, whereas some public TCRs were present in many individuals. Because counts were too low, roughly 17 rarely observed V segments, including chromosome 9 orphons, were left out of the earlier analysis of a few hundred of the donors. In the study, around 150 TCR beta chains were listed as associated with cytomegalovirus.

In total, fewer than 750 healthy bone marrow donors made up the cohort. Cohort members were all nominally healthy when sampled, although unrecorded immune exposures were likely present. The donor tested CMV seronegative, placing the donor among the approximately 360 seronegative members of the cohort. A peripheral blood sample was collected from each donor, and TCR beta sequencing was performed on peripheral blood mononuclear cells. Genomic DNA extraction from the blood cell samples was performed with the Qiagen DNeasy Blood Extraction Kit. The library was produced with the immunoSEQ multiplex PCR assay. The multiplex PCR relied on a mix of 60 forward primers for TCR Vbeta segments and 13 reverse primers for TCR Jbeta segments. A multiplex PCR assay on genomic DNA amplified the CDR3 region of rearranged TCR beta genes. The amplified TCR beta libraries were sequenced on the Illumina HiSeq System as 87-base-pair reads. On the authors' methods: A later analysis tallied 75 million to 85 million unique TCR beta chains across the 610 or so repertoires, and approximately 9.9 million of those chains were shared by two or more donors. Raw reads were error-corrected and collapsed into unique sequences by a nearest-neighbor algorithm in which closely related sequences were merged to remove PCR and sequencing errors. CDR3 sequences were aligned to IMGT reference sequences to assign V, D and J gene segments. For a sequence to be retained, at least a six-nucleotide match to both a V gene segment and a J gene segment was required. Rearrangements were classified as productive when the CDR3 lacked stop codons and remained in frame with V and J, and all other rearrangements were classified as non-productive. CDR3 was defined according to IMGT convention as the region running from the second conserved V-encoded cysteine to the conserved J-encoded phenylalanine. The earlier analysis of around 640 of the donors excluded sequences that lacked an unambiguous match to a single V gene segment. In an earlier analysis of a few hundred of the donors, a V segment was called functional when productive rearrangements were above 56.7%, and segregating when the standard deviation between donors exceeded 5%. A statistical classification framework was built to diagnose cytomegalovirus status from the catalog of TCR beta chain sequences. In a later analysis, V and J genes were assigned by comparing TCR nucleotide sequences against IMGT/GENE-DB human TR gene sequences. In a later analysis, CDR3 sequences and most-parsimonious VDJ recombination scenarios were assigned using the TCRdist pipeline. In a later analysis, each TCR beta chain was defined by its CDR3 amino acid sequence together with its V-gene family, and reads lacking a unique V-gene family were excluded. To address suspected cross-contamination and a sequencing artifact, a later analysis removed roughly 580 highly shared, low-generation-probability nucleotide sequences. A later analysis calculated a clonal expansion index for each public chain from normalized within-repertoire ranks of inferred template counts. A later analysis computed generation probabilities with a VDJ recombination model fitted to out-of-frame rearrangements, and checked the results against IGoR. Hypergeometric tests were used in a later analysis to score TCR-TCR, TCR-HLA and TCR-CMV co-occurrence, with a repertoire-size bias correction applied to the TCR pairs. A later analysis estimated false discovery rates by permuting HLA or CMV assignments 20 times. In a later analysis, co-occurring TCRs were grouped using DBSCAN, and TCRdist sequence similarity was added for clustering within HLA-allele-positive subsets. Co-occurrence clustering excluded repertoires with fewer than 30,000 or more than 120,000 public chains, plus five with anomalous nucleotide sharing. Imported from immuneACCESS, the table was reduced by TCRdb to in-frame sequences with V and J called. These copies leave out some clones; in studies compared against another copy, an unresolved V gene accounts for under half, and the cause of the remainder is not known. V and J calls and clone size are those listed in that table; D and trimming were worked out from the DNA. This sample's records show fewer than 150,000 clones. 2% of the sample rests with the top ten.

This receptor was identified in an older woman in good health and CMV-seronegative. Recombination linked TRBV20-1 to TRBJ2-3; the D gene assignment is ambiguous. Sequencing was performed on PBMCs. CDR3 region: CSAPRQRLQYF. The sequence in DNA is TGCAGTGCCCCCCGCCAGCGTTTGCAGTATTTT.